The T cell receptor (beta chain) under discussion was sequenced for a study of T-cell reconstitution after alpha-beta-depleted transplantation in children. This clonotype was seen a handful of times. V shed 3 bases, J shed 1 base, and the junction held 6 bases outside the gene matches. This CDR3 has 15 residues. Germline CDR1 reads KGHSH; CDR2 reads LQKENI. Unique molecular identifiers were incorporated during preparation of the TCRbeta library. TCRdb reprocessed the PCR reads with MiXCR, giving one entry per CDR3 protein. This table holds about 610,000 distinct CDR3 sequences, 8% to 11% found once. The chain employs TRBV18 and TRBJ2-7, with 7 positions matching TRBD1. The specimen was PBMCs from the stem cell graft donor, collected from the stem cell graft. The receptor comes from a human donor who donated a stem cell graft to a child with acute myeloid leukemia. The CDR3 sequence: CASSPGQRYSYEQYF. As DNA, the CDR3 is TGTGCCAGCTCACCGGGACAGAGATATTCCTACGAGCAGTACTTC. Together with reference TRBV18 and TRBJ2-7, the CDR3 gives the full variable domain: NAGVMQNPRHLVRRRGQEARLRCSPMKGHSHVYWYRQLPEEGLKFMVYLQKENIIDESGMPKERFSAEFPKEGPSILRIQQVVRGDSAAYFCASSPGQRYSYEQYFGPGTRLTVT.